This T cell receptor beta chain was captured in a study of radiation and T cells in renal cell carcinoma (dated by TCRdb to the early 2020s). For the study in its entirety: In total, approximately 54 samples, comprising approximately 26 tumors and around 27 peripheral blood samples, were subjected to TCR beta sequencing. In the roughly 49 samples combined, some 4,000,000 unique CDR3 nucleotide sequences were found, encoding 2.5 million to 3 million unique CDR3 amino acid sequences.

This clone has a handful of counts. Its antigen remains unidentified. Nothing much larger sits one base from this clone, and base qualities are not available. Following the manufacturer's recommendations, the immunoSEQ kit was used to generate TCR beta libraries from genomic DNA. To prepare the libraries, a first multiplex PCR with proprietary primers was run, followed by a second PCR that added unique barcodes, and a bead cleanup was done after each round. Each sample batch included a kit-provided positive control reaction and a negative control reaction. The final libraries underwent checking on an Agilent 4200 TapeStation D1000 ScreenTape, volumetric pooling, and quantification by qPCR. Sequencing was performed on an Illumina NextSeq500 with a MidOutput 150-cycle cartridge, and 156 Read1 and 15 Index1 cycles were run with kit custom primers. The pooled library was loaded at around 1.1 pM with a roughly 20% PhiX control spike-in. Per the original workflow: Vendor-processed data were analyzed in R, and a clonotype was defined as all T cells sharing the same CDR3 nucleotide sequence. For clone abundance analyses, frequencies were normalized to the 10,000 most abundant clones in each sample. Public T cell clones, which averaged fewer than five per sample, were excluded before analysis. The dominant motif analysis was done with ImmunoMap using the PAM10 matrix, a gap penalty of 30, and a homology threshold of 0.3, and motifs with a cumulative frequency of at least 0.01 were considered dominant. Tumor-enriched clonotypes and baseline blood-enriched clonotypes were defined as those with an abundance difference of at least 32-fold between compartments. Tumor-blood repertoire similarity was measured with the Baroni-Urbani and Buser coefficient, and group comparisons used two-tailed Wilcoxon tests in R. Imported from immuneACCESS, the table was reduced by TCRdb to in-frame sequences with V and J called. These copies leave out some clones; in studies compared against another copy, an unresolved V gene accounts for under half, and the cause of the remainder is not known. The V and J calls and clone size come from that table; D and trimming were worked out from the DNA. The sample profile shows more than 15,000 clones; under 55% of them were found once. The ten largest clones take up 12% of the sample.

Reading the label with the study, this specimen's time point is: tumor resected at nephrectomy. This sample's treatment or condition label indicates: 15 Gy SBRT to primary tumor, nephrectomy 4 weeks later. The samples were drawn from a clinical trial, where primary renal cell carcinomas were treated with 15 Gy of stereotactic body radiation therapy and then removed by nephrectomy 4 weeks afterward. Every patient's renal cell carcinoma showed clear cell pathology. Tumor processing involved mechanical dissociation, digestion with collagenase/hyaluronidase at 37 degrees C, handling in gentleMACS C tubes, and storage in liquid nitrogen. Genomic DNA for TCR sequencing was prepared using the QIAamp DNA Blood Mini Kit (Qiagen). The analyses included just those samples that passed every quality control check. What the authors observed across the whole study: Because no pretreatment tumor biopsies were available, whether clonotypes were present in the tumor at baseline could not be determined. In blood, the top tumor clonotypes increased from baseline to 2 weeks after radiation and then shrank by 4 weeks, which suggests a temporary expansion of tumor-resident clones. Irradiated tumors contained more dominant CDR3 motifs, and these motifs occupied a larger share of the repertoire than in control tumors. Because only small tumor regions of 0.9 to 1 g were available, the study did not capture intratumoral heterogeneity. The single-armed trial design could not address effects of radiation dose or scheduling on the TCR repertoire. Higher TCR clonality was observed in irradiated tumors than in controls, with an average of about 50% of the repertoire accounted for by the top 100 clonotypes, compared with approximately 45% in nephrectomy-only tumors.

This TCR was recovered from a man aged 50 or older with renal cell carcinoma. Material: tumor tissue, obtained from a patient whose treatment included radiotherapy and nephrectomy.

The CDR3 sequence is CASSLAAGGPYEQYF. The DNA is TGTGCCAGCAGCTTAGCGGCAGGGGGACCCTACGAGCAGTACTTC. The V gene is TRBV11-3 and the J gene is TRBJ2-7, and 7 junction bases match TRBD1. The germline V end is reduced by 1 base and the J end by 2 bases; junction bases left unmatched: 5. The CDR3 sequence holds 15 residues, the cysteine and phenylalanine included. Just the 45-base CDR3 DNA is kept, in frame starting at base 1. Via the germline V gene, CDR1 is SGHNT and CDR2 YENEEA.